These 5 T cell receptor beta chains share one sample of origin, sequenced in a study of blood T cell repertoires in COVID-19. Produced via immunoSEQ multiplex PCR; TCRdb's table is partial and in-frame only. The sample lists around 260,000 clones; roughly 89% were seen once. The sample was peripheral blood. These receptors were taken from a woman aged 40 to 50 who had recovered from COVID-19.

The chain is built from TRBV9 and TRBJ1-4; maybe TRBD1 (5 bases). Germline V CDR1 and CDR2: SGDLS, YYNGEE. Trimming took off 4 bases at V and 0 bases at J, with 10 bases between the two ends. This CDR3 is 15 amino acids long. CDR3: CASSPQGSTNEKLFF. As DNA, the CDR3 is TGTGCCAGCAGCCCCCAGGGATCAACTAATGAAAAACTGTTTTTT.

The chain couples TRBV7-9 to TRBJ2-3; 14 nucleotides agree with TRBD2. The CDR3 has 17 amino acids. Germline CDR1 SEHNR, CDR2 FQNEAQ (reference sequence). V dropped 5 bases and J dropped 2; count of bases not matched to a gene: 6. As DNA, the CDR3 is TGTGCCAGCAGCCCCAAGACTAGCGGGAGGGACACAGATACGCAGTATTTT. This sequence encodes CASSPKTSGRDTDTQYF.

V is TRBV27 and J is TRBJ2-7; 9 bases are a match to TRBD2. The J segment lost 0 bases and the V segment lost 5 bases, leaving 5 bases of the junction unmatched. Germline lookup yields CDR1 MNHEY and CDR2 SMNVEV (reference sequence). CDR3 size: 15 residues. The CDR3 DNA sequence: TGTGCCAGCAGTCAAGGACTAGCGAACTCCTACGAGCAGTACTTC. The encoded protein is CASSQGLANSYEQYF.

The V gene is TRBV29-1, the J gene TRBJ2-7, with D hard to call. CDR3 length equals 12 residues. The V and J ends lost 4 bases and 0 bases respectively, with 7 bases between them. Germline CDR1 SQVTM, CDR2 ANQGSEA. CDR3 in DNA: TGCAGCGTTGGAGACTCCTCCTACGAGCAGTACTTC. Its translation is CSVGDSSYEQYF.

The chain combines TRBV6-5 with TRBJ1-1; 9 bases fit TRBD1. The CDR3 contains 14 residues. With V trimmed by 7 bases and J by 4 bases, 7 bases remained unmatched. Germline values: CDR1 MNHEY, CDR2 SVGAGI. CDR3 region: CASTPRDRVTEAFF. As DNA, the CDR3 is TGTGCCAGCACCCCCCGGGACAGGGTCACTGAAGCTTTCTTT.